Listed below are T cell receptor beta chains from one sample, sequenced in a study. TCRdb passed the RT-PCR reads through MiXCR, listing each CDR3 protein once. The repertoire holds approximately 720,000 distinct CDR3 sequences, with approximately 15% as singletons. Specimen: memory CD4+ T cells from blood. These receptor sequences come from a female donor in good health, serving as a healthy control. Both conserved end residues are part of each CDR3. A D gene is named only where the DNA matches it firmly. Where a row states a size, it is once, few, many or the class of an expanded clone; other rows omit it.

15 | TRBD1 | many | TRBJ2-1 | TRBV28 | TGTGCCAGCAGCCTCTCCGGGACAGTGGGAAATGAGCAGTTCTTC | CASSLSGTVGNEQFF
15 | TRBD1 | many | TRBJ2-1 | TRBV7-2 | TGTGCCAGCAGCCAACTCGGGGACAGGGGAGAGGAGCAGTTCTTC | CASSQLGDRGEEQFF
15 | TRBD1 | - | TRBJ1-5 | TRBV20-1 | TGCAGTGCTAGAGACCCAGGGGGGGAAAATCAGCCCCAGCATTTT | CSARDPGGENQPQHF
12 | - | few | TRBJ1-2 | TRBV5-1 | TGCGCCAGAAGGGGGGTAGGGGATGGCTACACCTTC | CARRGVGDGYTF
15 | - | - | TRBJ1-5 | TRBV16 | TGTGCCAGCAGCCAATCAGGGCAGGCCAATCAGCCCCAGCATTTT | CASSQSGQANQPQHF
16 | - | few | TRBJ2-1 | TRBV28 | TGTGCCAGCAGTCCCCCGGAACTCATGTTCCGCAATGAGCAGTTCTTC | CASSPPELMFRNEQFF
15 | - | few | TRBJ2-3 | TRBV10-3 | TGTGCCATCAGTGGAGGGGTTCTCCGCACAGATACGCAGTATTTT | CAISGGVLRTDTQYF
18 | TRBD2 | few | TRBJ2-2 | TRBV12-3/TRBV12-4 | TGTGCCAGCAGTACCAGACTAGCGGGAGGTCCGAACACCGGGGAGCTGTTTTTT | CASSTRLAGGPNTGELFF
16 | - | few | TRBJ2-3 | TRBV20-1 | TGCAGTGCTAGAGATCTGAGGAACCCCCTCACAGATACGCAGTATTTT | CSARDLRNPLTDTQYF
12 | - | few | TRBJ2-1 | TRBV7-6 | TGTGCCAGCAGTACAGGGTTCAATGAGCAGTTCTTC | CASSTGFNEQFF
14 | - | many | TRBJ2-7 | TRBV12-3/TRBV12-4 | TGTGCCAGCAGCTCACGCGGACTGGACTACGAGCAGTACTTC | CASSSRGLDYEQYF
13 | - | few | TRBJ1-5 | TRBV12-3/TRBV12-4 | TGTGCCAGCAGTTTGTGGGGGCGCCAGCCCCAGCATTTT | CASSLWGRQPQHF
14 | TRBD1 | - | TRBJ1-2 | TRBV7-9 | TGTGCCAGCAGCCCAGGGACAGGGGGCCATGGCTACACCTTC | CASSPGTGGHGYTF
14 | - | - | TRBJ1-6 | TRBV12-3/TRBV12-4 | TGTGCCAGCAGTTTTGGGGAGTGGAATTCACCCCTCCACTTT | CASSFGEWNSPLHF
10 | - | many | TRBJ1-1 | TRBV20-1 | TGCAGTGCTAGTAGGGGTGAAGCTTTCTTT | CSASRGEAFF
13 | - | few | TRBJ1-2 | TRBV20-1 | TGCAGTGCCTCGACGGCCGGGAACTATGGCTACACCTTC | CSASTAGNYGYTF
16 | - | many | TRBJ1-6 | TRBV7-2 | TGTGCCAGCAGCGAAGACCTTGTACTCGACAATTCACCCCTCCACTTT | CASSEDLVLDNSPLHF
13 | TRBD1 | few | TRBJ1-2 | TRBV20-1 | TGCAGTGCTACAATACAGGGGAACTATGGCTACACCTTC | CSATIQGNYGYTF
13 | - | many | TRBJ1-5 | TRBV4-2 | TGTGCCAGCAGCCAAGTAATTGGGGAGGCCCAGCATTTT | CASSQVIGEAQHF
16 | - | many | TRBJ2-4 | TRBV10-3 | TGTGCCATCAGTGAGTCGGGCAGTCTAGCCAAAAACATTCAGTACTTC | CAISESGSLAKNIQYF
17 | - | many | TRBJ1-5 | TRBV5-6 | TGTGCCAGCAGCTGGGGGGGAGGGCTTTATAGCAATCAGCCCCAGCATTTT | CASSWGGGLYSNQPQHF
15 | - | many | TRBJ2-3 | TRBV29-1 | TGCAGCGTTGAGACAGTTGGGGCAGGCACAGATACGCAGTATTTT | CSVETVGAGTDTQYF
13 | - | - | TRBJ2-2 | TRBV12-3/TRBV12-4 | TGTGCCAGCACCGTCGTCGGGTCTGGGGAGCTGTTTTTT | CASTVVGSGELFF
16 | TRBD1 | few | TRBJ1-3 | TRBV20-1 | TGCAGTGCTTTCGCAGGGGGAGATCTCTCTGGAAACACCATATATTTT | CSAFAGGDLSGNTIYF
15 | - | - | TRBJ2-5 | TRBV5-1 | TGCGCCAGCAGCTTGCAGGGCGGGTCCCAAGAGACCCAGTACTTC | CASSLQGGSQETQYF
14 | TRBD2 | few | TRBJ2-5 | TRBV5-5 | TGTGCCAGCTACAGTGTAGCGGGACAAGAGACCCAGTACTTC | CASYSVAGQETQYF
15 | - | - | TRBJ2-1 | TRBV7-8 | TGTGCCAGCAGCTTAACCTCTAGTCTTTACAATGAGCAGTTCTTC | CASSLTSSLYNEQFF
15 | - | - | TRBJ1-3 | TRBV5-1 | TGCGCCAGCAGCTTAATTTGGGGTTCTGGAAACACCATATATTTT | CASSLIWGSGNTIYF
15 | TRBD2 | - | TRBJ2-1 | TRBV20-1 | TGCAGTGCTAGAGGTGGCGGGAGTAGGTACAATGAGCAGTTCTTC | CSARGGGSRYNEQFF
15 | TRBD1 | many | TRBJ2-1 | TRBV6-2/TRBV6-3 | TGTGCCAGCAGCGCCGGGACAGGGTACTACAATGAGCAGTTCTTC | CASSAGTGYYNEQFF
14 | TRBD1 | - | TRBJ1-6 | TRBV7-9 | TGTGCCAGCAGCCAGGGACAGGGGGCGATCCCCCTCCACTTT | CASSQGQGAIPLHF
16 | - | - | TRBJ1-2 | TRBV7-7 | TGTGCCAGCAGCTACCGGGTGGGGGCGCGGGGCTATGGCTACACCTTC | CASSYRVGARGYGYTF
13 | - | many | TRBJ2-1 | TRBV20-1 | TGCAGTGCTGCCCAGAATATACACAATGAGCAGTTCTTC | CSAAQNIHNEQFF
12 | - | many | TRBJ1-2 | TRBV29-1 | TGCAGCGCCTTAGACCAGGGACAAGGCTACACCTTC | CSALDQGQGYTF
13 | - | few | TRBJ2-1 | TRBV18 | TGTGCCAGCTCTCCCCAGGATAACAATGAGCAGTTCTTC | CASSPQDNNEQFF
16 | TRBD2 | - | TRBJ2-5 | TRBV6-2/TRBV6-3 | TGTGCCAGCAGTCCTCAACTAGCGGGAGCGGGCGAGACCCAGTACTTC | CASSPQLAGAGETQYF
13 | TRBD1 | - | TRBJ2-3 | TRBV5-1 | TGCGCCAGCGAGACAGGGTCAGGAGATACGCAGTATTTT | CASETGSGDTQYF
14 | TRBD1 | few | TRBJ1-4 | TRBV5-1 | TGCGCCAGCAGCTTGGGGGCAGGGGGTGAAAAACTGTTTTTT | CASSLGAGGEKLFF
15 | - | few | TRBJ2-4 | TRBV5-5 | TGTGCCAGCAGCAAGCATATTTCACGAGAAAACATTCAGTACTTC | CASSKHISRENIQYF
16 | TRBD1 | - | TRBJ2-3 | TRBV6-1 | TGTGCCAGCAGTCCGATGGGACAGGGACCCACAGATACGCAGTATTTT | CASSPMGQGPTDTQYF
13 | - | many | TRBJ1-2 | TRBV27 | TGTGCCAGCAGTCCCCAGGGTCCTTATGGCTACACCTTC | CASSPQGPYGYTF
17 | - | - | TRBJ1-3 | TRBV5-1 | TGCGCCAGCAGCCAGGGTCGGGCGGGTTCGTATGGAAACACCATATATTTT | CASSQGRAGSYGNTIYF
16 | TRBD2 | few | TRBJ2-7 | TRBV20-1 | TGCAGTGCTAGTGACTTCAGGGCGGGAGGGCCCCGCGAGCAGTACTTC | CSASDFRAGGPREQYF
14 | - | - | TRBJ2-5 | TRBV7-8 | TGTGCCAGCAGCTTAGACGAGCGGTTGGAGACCCAGTACTTC | CASSLDERLETQYF
17 | TRBD2 | few | TRBJ2-5 | TRBV7-8 | TGTGCCAGCAGCTTAAGGGGACTAGCCCTACTCCAAGAGACCCAGTACTTC | CASSLRGLALLQETQYF
14 | - | few | TRBJ2-1 | TRBV9 | TGTGCCAGCAGCGGGGCGGGATGGTCACATGAGCAGTTCTTC | CASSGAGWSHEQFF
14 | TRBD1 | few | TRBJ1-4 | TRBV5-1 | TGCGCCAGCAGCCAGACAGGGGGTAGTGAAAAACTGTTTTTT | CASSQTGGSEKLFF
15 | TRBD2 | - | TRBJ2-3 | TRBV7-6 | TGTGCCAGCAGCTTAGGAGCGGGAGTAGGAGATACGCAGTATTTT | CASSLGAGVGDTQYF
16 | TRBD2 | many | TRBJ2-2 | TRBV12-3/TRBV12-4 | TGTGCCAGCGACATGGGACTAGCGGTATTAACCGGGGAGCTGTTTTTT | CASDMGLAVLTGELFF
15 | - | - | TRBJ2-1 | TRBV6-1 | TGTGCCAGCAGCCGACGGGACGGATCCTACAATGAGCAGTTCTTC | CASSRRDGSYNEQFF
13 | - | many | TRBJ1-1 | TRBV29-1 | TGCAGCGTTGATGGAGGTGATACCTTTGAAGCTTTCTTT | CSVDGGDTFEAFF
14 | TRBD1 | - | TRBJ1-2 | TRBV28 | TGTGCCAGCATTGCCGGGACAGTCGGTTGTTGCTACACCTTC | CASIAGTVGCCYTF
16 | - | many | TRBJ2-1 | TRBV7-2 | TGTGCCAGCAGCTTTCAGAGCGCCCTTACAAACAATGAGCAGTTCTTC | CASSFQSALTNNEQFF
14 | - | many | TRBJ1-1 | TRBV5-5 | TGTGCCAGCAGAGAACCACCTTTGAACACTGAAGCTTTCTTT | CASREPPLNTEAFF